This entry is about one T cell receptor (beta chain). This clonotype was observed at least ten times. What antigen it recognizes has not been identified. Per-nucleotide qualities are absent, and no much larger clonotype sits a single base away. Libraries came from PCR. TCRdb lists the instrument as Illumina HiSeq 2500. TCR library preparation used molecular barcoding, with unique molecular identifiers applied to normalize quantification of the TCRbeta repertoire. TCRdb cleaned the public reads at Q25 with fastp, built clones with MiXCR and kept in-frame beta chains. Each record represents a unique CDR3 protein, reported with the most common genes and DNA among its rows. The table for this sample lists roughly 90,000 distinct CDR3 sequences; less than 15% of them were counted only once. About 15% of the sample is held by the ten biggest clonotypes. This sample stems from a study of T-cell reconstitution after alpha-beta-depleted transplantation in children (dated by TCRdb to about 2016). The study in broad terms: Using TCR repertoire profiling, the study followed T-cell immune reconstitution in a quantitative way in children after TCRalphabeta/CD19-depleted allogeneic hematopoietic cell transplantation.

The sample consisted of PBMCs from the stem cell graft donor, taken from the stem cell graft. The TCR was taken from a human donor who donated a stem cell graft to a child with inherited bone marrow failure.

The CDR3 protein: CASSFSTDTQYF. The DNA sequence is as follows: TGTGCCAGCAGCTTTTCCACAGATACGCAGTATTTT. The rearranged segments are TRBV5-5 and TRBJ2-3; the D gene cannot be resolved reliably. The CDR3 contains 12 residues, cysteine and phenylalanine counted. Only CDR3 DNA is held: 36 bases, read in frame from base 1. V was cut back by 2 bases and J by 2 bases, leaving a gap of 3 bases between them. Via the germline V gene (reference sequence), CDR1 is SGHKS and CDR2 YYEKEE.